This T cell receptor beta chain derives from a study of CD8+CD57+ T cells in acquired aplastic anemia. The TCR beta profiling, which covered VDJ combination and CDR3 sequence, was carried out using genomic DNA as the template. TCRdb fed the reads into MiXCR, producing one record per CDR3 protein. The sample holds some 140,000 distinct CDR3 sequences; 40% to 65% are singletons and the top ten take about 12%. Only patients with CD8+CD57+ cell expansion on flow cytometry were chosen for sequencing. By the time of blood sampling, patients had still received no therapy. In regard to this clonotype: One end of the junction does not line up with germline, which may come from a read error.

Germline V gene lookup returns CDR1 LNHDA and CDR2 SQIVND (reference sequence). The CDR3 spans 14 residues. Sequences were obtained from sorted CD4+, CD8+, or CD8+CD57+ T cells (not recorded which) from PBMCs. This TCR was recovered from a human donor with aplastic anemia. This rearrangement joins TRBV19 to TRBJ2-1; 7 nucleotides line up with TRBD1. The CDR3 DNA sequence: TGCGCCAGTAGTTTTGGACAGGCCGGGAACGAGCAGTTCTTC. Amino acid sequence: CASSFGQAGNEQFF. Full variable domain (remainder filled in from reference TRBV19 and TRBJ2-1): DGGITQSPKYLFRKEGQNVTLSCEQNLNHDAMYWYRQDPGQGLRLIYYSQIVNDFQKGDIAEGYSVSREKKESFPLTVTSAQKNPTAFYLCASSFGQAGNEQFFGPGTRLTVL.